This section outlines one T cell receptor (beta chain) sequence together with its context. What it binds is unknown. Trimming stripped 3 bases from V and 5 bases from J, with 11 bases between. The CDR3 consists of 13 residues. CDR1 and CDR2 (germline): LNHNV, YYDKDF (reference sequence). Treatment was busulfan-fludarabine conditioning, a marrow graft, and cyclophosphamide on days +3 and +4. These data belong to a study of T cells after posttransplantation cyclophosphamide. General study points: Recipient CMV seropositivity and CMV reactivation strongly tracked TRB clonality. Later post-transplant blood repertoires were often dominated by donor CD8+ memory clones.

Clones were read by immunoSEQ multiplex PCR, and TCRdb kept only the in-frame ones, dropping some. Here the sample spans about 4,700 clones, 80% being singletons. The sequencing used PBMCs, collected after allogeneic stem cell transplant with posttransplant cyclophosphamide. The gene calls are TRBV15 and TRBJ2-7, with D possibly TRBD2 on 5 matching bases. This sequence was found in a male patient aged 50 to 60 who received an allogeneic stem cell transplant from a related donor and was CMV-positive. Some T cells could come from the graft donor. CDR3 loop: CATSSGQRDEQYF. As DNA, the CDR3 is TGTGCCACCAGCAGCGGCCAGAGGGACGAGCAGTACTTC.